This record concerns one T cell receptor (beta chain) sequence. This specimen belongs to a study of blood T cell repertoires in COVID-19. Study context: The study drew acute and convalescent COVID-19 samples from the United States, Italy and Spain.

The CDR3 has 16 amino acids. Germline-derived CDR1 and CDR2 are SGHRS and YFSETQ. The J segment lost 1 base and the V segment lost 4 bases, leaving 8 bases of the junction unmatched. As handled by the study authors: Estimated nucleated cell counts came from reference gene primer amplification. Sequenced by immunoSEQ multiplex PCR; TCRdb stores in-frame clones only, minus some. V and J calls and clone size follow that table, whereas D and trimming were derived from the DNA. The repertoire holds around 86,000 clones, with approximately 86% as singletons. The receptor's source is a woman aged 80 or over with acute or convalescent COVID-19. The sample taken for sequencing was peripheral blood. The chain has TRBV5-1 and TRBJ2-3; 8 positions match TRBD1. The CDR3 loop reads CASSPLGQGGTDTQYF. The CDR3 nucleotides are TGCGCCAGCAGCCCTCTAGGACAGGGAGGCACAGATACGCAGTATTTT. Drawing the rest from reference TRBV5-1 and TRBJ2-3, the complete variable domain is KAGVTQTPRYLIKTRGQQVTLSCSPISGHRSVSWYQQTPGQGLQFLFEYFSETQRNKGNFPGRFSGRQFSNSRSEMNVSTLELGDSALYLCASSPLGQGGTDTQYFGPGTRLTVL.